The next 26 T cell receptor beta chains were all read from a single sample in a study of technical replicates of blood from a few donors (dated by TCRdb to the late 2010s). The library was obtained by the immunoSEQ multiplex PCR assay. In its TCRdb copy, this immuneACCESS table keeps in-frame sequences only and misses some clones. Where compared with another copy, unresolved V genes explain less than half of these, and the others have no known cause. This sample is represented by roughly 83,000 clones; about 92% of them were singletons. The top ten hold 0.25% of the sample. The specimen sequenced was T cells isolated from PBMCs. The source of these receptors is a human donor in good health.

This clone was observed a single time. The rearrangement joins TRBV10-1 to TRBJ2-7, with 8 bases identical to TRBD1. The CDR3 length is 12 residues. In germline, CDR1 is WNHNN, CDR2 SYGVQD (reference sequence). J lost 2 bases, V lost 9 bases, and 3 bases had no gene match. This CDR3 reads CASSGGAYEQYF. CDR3 coding DNA: TGCGCCAGTTCAGGGGGCGCCTACGAGCAGTACTTC.

The chain joins TRBV2 to TRBJ2-2; 9 bases match TRBD1. The CDR3 is 15 residues long. Germline V gives CDR1 SNHLY, CDR2 FYNNEI. The J segment lost 4 bases and the V segment lost 8 bases, leaving 8 bases of the junction unmatched. CDR3 nucleotides: TGTGCCAGCTACCCGGACAGGGGTTTCACCGGGGAGCTGTTTTTT. This sequence encodes CASYPDRGFTGELFF. The full variable domain, its missing parts supplied by reference TRBV2 and TRBJ2-2, is EPEVTQTPSHQVTQMGQEVILRCVPISNHLYFYWYRQILGQKVEFLVSFYNNEISEKSEIFDDQFSVERPDGSNFTLKIRSTKLEDSAMYFCASYPDRGFTGELFFGEGSRLTVL.

The chain recombines TRBV6-6 with TRBJ1-3; a weak D match, TRBD1 (5 bases). The V end was cut by 5 bases, the J end by 5 bases, with 13 bases between. The germline V gene encodes CDR1 MNHNY and CDR2 SVGAGI (reference sequence). The CDR3 contains 14 residues. CDR3: CASSQIDSRNTIYF. The CDR3 region has the DNA TGTGCCAGCAGTCAGATCGACAGCCGAAACACCATATATTTT.

CDR3: CASSTQGLAGGTDTQYF. The CDR3 DNA reads as TGCGCCAGCAGCACGCAGGGACTAGCGGGAGGCACAGATACGCAGTATTTT. The genes are TRBV5-1 and TRBJ2-3; 14 nucleotides align to TRBD2. The CDR3 loop spans 17 amino acids. The V gene end was trimmed by 4 bases and the J gene end by 1 base; junction bases not matched to a gene: 5. Germline values: CDR1 SGHRS, CDR2 YFSETQ.

The chain has TRBV6-1 and TRBJ1-2; TRBD1 matches at 8 bases. The junction had 11 bases not matched to a gene; V was cut back by 3 bases and J by 8 bases. The CDR3 is 15 residues long. Germline CDR1 is MNHNS and CDR2 is SASEGT. The CDR3 nucleotides read TGTGCCAGCAGTGACTTGGGTCAGGGGGCCCGCGGCTACACCTTC. Translation: CASSDLGQGARGYTF.

The table lists this clone with a count of one. The rearrangement links TRBV19 to TRBJ2-1, with 7 nucleotides matching TRBD2. The length of the CDR3 is 13 residues. Trimming removed 3 bases from V and 8 bases from J; junction bases left unmatched: 4. Germline lookup yields CDR1 LNHDA and CDR2 SQIVND (reference sequence). The CDR3 protein is CASSMGRGDEQFF. The CDR3 coding sequence is TGTGCCAGTAGTATGGGCCGGGGGGATGAGCAGTTCTTC.

The J gene is TRBJ2-7, the V gene TRBV6-5; the D is unclear. The CDR3 spans 13 residues. Trimming stripped 2 bases from V and 6 bases from J, with 11 bases between. The germline V gene has CDR1 MNHEY and CDR2 SVGAGI. CDR3 sequence (DNA): TGTGCCAGCAGTTACGGTAGTGGGCGCGAGCAGTACTTC. It translates to CASSYGSGREQYF.

The chain recombines TRBV29-1 with TRBJ1-1; TRBD1 might be the D (6 bases). The CDR3 covers 14 residues. V was cut by 6 bases and J by 0 bases, with 14 bases left in between. Germline lookup yields CDR1 SQVTM and CDR2 ANQGSEA. This CDR3 reads CSVRGSSMNTEAFF. DNA of the CDR3: TGCAGCGTCAGGGGTTCCAGCATGAACACTGAAGCTTTCTTT.

The chain has TRBV7-8 and TRBJ2-7; D possibly corresponds to TRBD1 (5 bases). V was cut by 3 bases and J by 3 bases, with 12 bases left in between. The length of the CDR3 is 14 residues. From germline, CDR1 is SGHVS and CDR2 FQNEAQ. CDR3 nucleotides: TGTGCCAGCAGCTTTCAGGACACACGCTACGAGCAGTACTTC. It specifies CASSFQDTRYEQYF.

The chain links TRBV25-1 to TRBJ1-3, with D maybe TRBD1 (5 bases). Germline V gene sequence: CDR1 MGHDK, CDR2 SYGVNS. The CDR3 consists of 14 residues. V lost 2 bases, J lost 2 bases, and 7 bases lay in between. The CDR3 sequence is CASSEAGTGNTIYF. The CDR3 nucleotides are TGTGCCAGCAGTGAAGCAGGGACTGGAAACACCATATATTTT.

The V gene is TRBV6-1, the J gene TRBJ2-7; D is possibly TRBD1 (6 bases). The germline gives CDR1 MNHNS, CDR2 SASEGT. The CDR3 totals 15 residues. V gave up 3 bases and J gave up 0 bases, with 12 bases separating them. In DNA form, the CDR3 reads TGTGCCAGCAGTGAGAGAGTCAGGGGCTCCTACGAGCAGTACTTC. It is translated as CASSERVRGSYEQYF.

The gene calls are TRBV14 and TRBJ2-2, with 10 positions matching TRBD2. The junction had 14 bases not matched to a gene; V was cut back by 4 bases and J by 6 bases. Germline V gene lookup returns CDR1 SGHDN and CDR2 FVKESK. This CDR3 spans 18 amino acids. For the CDR3, the DNA is TGTGCCAGCAGCCTTGTAGCGGGGGGAAAAACTGGTCCCGGGGAGCTGTTTTTT. Its protein product is CASSLVAGGKTGPGELFF.

This chain connects TRBV10-1 to TRBJ2-7, with D possibly being TRBD1 (5 bases). Germline CDR1 reads WNHNN; CDR2 reads SYGVQD (reference sequence). CDR3 length equals 12 residues. V was shortened by 3 bases and J by 4 bases, with 7 bases between the two germline ends. This CDR3 is CASSDRQYEQYF. CDR3 nucleotide sequence: TGCGCCAGCAGTGACCGACAGTACGAGCAGTACTTC.

The rearrangement links TRBV19 to TRBJ1-2, with 7 nucleotides matching TRBD1. Unmatched junction bases numbered 20, after V lost 3 bases and J lost 7 bases. Germline lookup yields CDR1 LNHDA and CDR2 SQIVND (reference sequence). CDR3 length: 18 amino acids. This CDR3 is CASSMRTGVFLGEAGYTF. The CDR3 bases are TGTGCCAGTAGTATGAGAACAGGGGTTTTTCTCGGGGAAGCTGGCTACACCTTC.

The rearrangement joins TRBV5-4 to TRBJ1-2; D may be TRBD1 (6 bases). The V end lost 3 bases, the J end lost 8 bases, and 14 bases lay between the germline ends. Germline CDR1 SGHNT, CDR2 YYREEE (reference sequence). The CDR3 totals 13 residues. CDR3 protein: CASSYGQSRGYTF. CDR3 DNA sequence: TGTGCCAGCAGCTATGGACAGTCTAGGGGCTACACCTTC.

The chain recombines TRBV7-9 with TRBJ2-7; unclear D gene. This CDR3 has 13 amino acids. CDR1 is SEHNR and CDR2 is FQNEAQ in the germline V gene (reference sequence). The V end was cut by 4 bases, the J end by 2 bases, with 9 bases between. The CDR3 DNA reads TGTGCCAGCAGCTCCGACACGACCTACGAGCAGTACTTC. Encoded protein: CASSSDTTYEQYF.

The V and J genes are TRBV9 and TRBJ1-1, with unresolved D. This CDR3 has 15 amino acids. The V end was cut by 0 bases, the J end by 8 bases, with 17 bases between. Germline V lookup: CDR1 SGDLS, CDR2 YYNGEE. The DNA for the CDR3 is TGTGCCAGCAGCGTAGCTGATCTAGCAAATCGGGAAGCTTTCTTT. This codes for CASSVADLANREAFF.

The gene calls are TRBV28 and TRBJ1-1; D is unresolved. CDR1 MDHEN and CDR2 SYDVKM come from the germline V gene. The V gene lost 8 bases and the J gene lost 6 bases, with 13 bases spanning the gap. This CDR3 contains 12 residues. This chain's CDR3 is CASGRGDAEAFF. The CDR3 DNA sequence: TGTGCCAGCGGACGGGGAGACGCTGAAGCTTTCTTT.

This clone was seen only once. The J gene is TRBJ2-7, the V gene TRBV28; tentative D call: TRBD1 (5 bases). CDR1 is MDHEN and CDR2 is SYDVKM in the germline V gene. This CDR3 contains 14 residues. Deletions cut 3 bases from V and 3 bases from J, with 12 bases between. This CDR3 reads CASSLSGAFYEQYF. Written as DNA, the CDR3 is TGTGCCAGCAGTTTGAGTGGGGCCTTCTACGAGCAGTACTTC.

This clone occurred once. J is TRBJ1-6 and V is TRBV5-1; 9 bases fit TRBD1. The CDR3 covers 16 residues. After removal of 2 bases from V and 8 bases from J, the junction contained 8 bases not matched to a gene. Per germline, CDR1 SGHRS and CDR2 YFSETQ. Here the CDR3 DNA reads TGCGCCAGCAGCTTAACTAGACAGGGGGTTGATTCACCCCTCCACTTT. Protein: CASSLTRQGVDSPLHF.

The chain carries TRBV11-2 and TRBJ1-1, with a weak D call TRBD1 (5 bases). CDR1 is SGHAT, CDR2 FQNNGV, per germline. Deletions cut 7 bases from V and 1 base from J, with 22 bases between. The CDR3 totals 17 residues. CDR3 coding DNA: TGTGCCAGCAAACCGACAAAGGGGAGGGAACCGAACACTGAAGCTTTCTTT. It is translated as CASKPTKGREPNTEAFF.

J is TRBJ2-1 and V is TRBV10-3; tentatively, D is TRBD2 (6 bases). The V end lost 6 bases, the J end lost 8 bases, and 11 bases lay between the germline ends. This CDR3 is built from 12 residues. The V gene's germline CDR1 is ENHRY and CDR2 SYGVKD. The DNA for the CDR3 is TGTGCCATCAGGGTTGGCGGGGATGAGCAGTTCTTC. It yields the protein CAIRVGGDEQFF.

The rearrangement uses TRBV5-1 and TRBJ1-2; D may be TRBD1 (6 bases). There are 15 residues in the CDR3. Germline assignment: CDR1 SGHRS and CDR2 YFSETQ. V lost 4 bases, J lost 2 bases, and 15 bases lay in between. CDR3 coding DNA: TGCGCCAGCAGCCCGGGCGGGGGCTCGAACTATGGCTACACCTTC. Protein product: CASSPGGGSNYGYTF.

The chain combines TRBV5-4 with TRBJ1-1; 10 nucleotides align to TRBD1. CDR1 SGHNT and CDR2 YYREEE come from the germline V gene (reference sequence). J gave up 4 bases and V 2 bases, and 5 bases lay outside the gene matches. The CDR3 has 15 amino acids. CDR3 region: CASSFAGQGLTEAFF. The CDR3 coding sequence is TGTGCCAGCAGCTTCGCGGGACAGGGGCTCACTGAAGCTTTCTTT. Combining the CDR3 with reference TRBV5-4 and TRBJ1-1 gives the whole variable domain ETGVTQSPTHLIKTRGQQVTLRCSSQSGHNTVSWYQQALGQGPQFIFQYYREEENGRGNFPPRFSGLQFPNYSSELNVNALELDDSALYLCASSFAGQGLTEAFFGQGTRLTVV.

The chain has TRBV6-5 and TRBJ2-7; the match to TRBD2 covers 8 bases. The germline gives CDR1 MNHEY, CDR2 SVGAGI. The ends lost 0 bases at V and 0 bases at J; junction bases unmatched: 4. This CDR3 spans 16 amino acids. Here the CDR3 reads CASSYSLSGSSYEQYF. In DNA, the CDR3 is TGTGCCAGCAGTTACTCTTTGAGCGGGAGCTCCTACGAGCAGTACTTC.

The chain carries TRBV6-5 and TRBJ1-2; possible D gene TRBD1, 6 bases. Trimming removed 4 bases at V and 6 bases at J, with 18 bases between. CDR1 is MNHEY and CDR2 is SVGAGI in the germline V gene. The length of the CDR3 is 15 residues. DNA for the CDR3: TGTGCCAGCAGTTCGACAGTAAGGGGGAATCATGGCTACACCTTC. Its translation is CASSSTVRGNHGYTF.